This passage covers 24 T cell receptor beta chains from one sample sequenced in a study of PD-1 blockade in classical Hodgkin lymphoma. Every patient was affected by relapse after autologous stem cell transplantation, while exposure to brentuximab vedotin was not uniform. The repertoire was sequenced with immunoSEQ multiplex PCR; TCRdb's copy has only in-frame clones and lacks some. The sample includes 50,000 or so clones, just under 75% seen only once; the top ten take about 14%. The source was peripheral blood mononuclear cells (PBMCs), collected before the second cycle of nivolumab. The receptor set was obtained from a human donor with classical Hodgkin lymphoma.

This sequence joins TRBV30 and TRBJ1-5; unclear D gene. Trimming pared 1 base from V and 6 bases from J, leaving 13 bases between. CDR1 GTSNPN and CDR2 SVGIG come from the germline V gene (reference sequence). The CDR3 is 14 amino acids. The CDR3 DNA reads as TGTGCCTGGAGTGATAAGGGCCCGGCTCAGCCCCAGCATTTT. Amino acids: CAWSDKGPAQPQHF. Together with reference TRBV30 and TRBJ1-5, the CDR3 gives the full variable domain: SQTIHQWPATLVQPVGSPLSLECTVEGTSNPNLYWYRQAAGRGLQLLFYSVGIGQISSEVPQNLSASRPQDRQFILSSKKLLLSDSGFYLCAWSDKGPAQPQHFGDGTRLSIL.

V and J are TRBV27 and TRBJ2-7; no clear D. This CDR3 contains 13 residues. Trimming took off 2 bases at V and 3 bases at J, with 8 bases between the two ends. Germline CDR1 MNHEY, CDR2 SMNVEV (reference sequence). CDR3 bases: TGTGCCAGCAGTTTACGGTCTGACTACGAGCAGTACTTC. It specifies CASSLRSDYEQYF.

This chain joins TRBV6-6 and TRBJ2-7, with D uncertain. The CDR3 has 14 amino acids. Germline CDR1 and CDR2: MNHNY and SVGAGI (reference sequence). V shed 0 bases and J shed 7 bases, with 13 bases lying between them. The CDR3 protein is CASSYSIRAGEQYF. CDR3 coding DNA: TGTGCCAGCAGTTACTCGATCCGAGCCGGGGAGCAGTACTTC.

The J gene is TRBJ2-2, the V gene TRBV6-5; TRBD2 matches 10 bases. After removal of 6 bases from V and 1 base from J, the junction contained 2 bases not matched to a gene. CDR3 size: 15 residues. Per the germline V gene, CDR1 is MNHEY and CDR2 is SVGAGI. The CDR3, as DNA: TGTGCCAGCAGGCGACTAGCGGGGAACACCGGGGAGCTGTTTTTT. Translated, it gives CASRRLAGNTGELFF.

This clone was found a few times. This chain connects TRBV9 to TRBJ2-2; D is ambiguous. Germline V gives CDR1 SGDLS, CDR2 YYNGEE. The CDR3 extends over 15 amino acids. V shed 0 bases and J shed 5 bases, with 11 bases lying between them. The CDR3 nucleotides are TGTGCCAGCAGCGTAGGTAGGGTGAGAACCGGGGAGCTGTTTTTT. As protein: CASSVGRVRTGELFF. The full variable domain, its missing parts supplied by reference TRBV9 and TRBJ2-2, is DSGVTQTPKHLITATGQRVTLRCSPRSGDLSVYWYQQSLDQGLQFLIQYYNGEERAKGNILERFSAQQFPDLHSELNLSSLELGDSALYFCASSVGRVRTGELFFGEGSRLTVL.

The rearrangement joins TRBV10-3 to TRBJ2-3; possibly TRBD2 for D (6 bases). Trimming took off 10 bases at V and 5 bases at J, with 13 bases between the two ends. The CDR3 is 12 amino acids. Germline CDR1 is ENHRY and CDR2 is SYGVKD. The chain's CDR3 is CATTGLEDTQYF. The CDR3 region has the DNA TGTGCCACCACGGGACTTGAAGATACGCAGTATTTT.

The V call is TRBV6-6, the J call TRBJ2-7; D is possibly TRBD1 or TRBD2 (6 bases each). The germline gives CDR1 MNHNY, CDR2 SVGAGI (reference sequence). Trimming removed 6 bases at V and 1 base at J, with 13 bases between. CDR3 size: 14 residues. Written as DNA, the CDR3 is TGTGCCAGCAGAACTGGGGGGCCATCCTACGAGCAGTACTTC. It specifies CASRTGGPSYEQYF.

This chain links TRBV6-1 with TRBJ1-5, with D unresolved. This CDR3 spans 13 amino acids. Per the germline V gene, CDR1 is MNHNS and CDR2 is SASEGT. Deletions cut 8 bases from V and 2 bases from J, with 10 bases between. As DNA, the CDR3 is TGTGCCAGCTTCCGGGGTGGCAATCAGCCCCAGCATTTT. Translation gives CASFRGGNQPQHF.

Relative to its sample, this clone is medium-sized. The chain couples TRBV18 to TRBJ1-2; no clear D. This CDR3 has 13 residues. Deletions cut 3 bases from V and 8 bases from J, with 13 bases between. Germline V gene lookup returns CDR1 KGHSH and CDR2 LQKENI. The CDR3 bases are TGTGCCAGCTCACCCCCCGCACTTCTAGGCTACACCTTC. Translation gives CASSPPALLGYTF.

The chain is built from TRBV6-6 and TRBJ1-1, with unresolved D. The V gene lost 2 bases and the J gene lost 1 base, with 5 bases spanning the gap. The germline CDR1 and CDR2 sequences are MNHNY and SVGAGI (reference sequence). The CDR3 loop spans 13 amino acids. Here the CDR3 DNA reads TGTGCCAGCAGTTACGCGGGGAACACTGAAGCTTTCTTT. Protein sequence: CASSYAGNTEAFF.

The chain is built from TRBV27 and TRBJ2-1; D gene uncertain. CDR1 and CDR2 (germline): MNHEY, SMNVEV (reference sequence). This CDR3 has 16 amino acids. The V end was cut by 0 bases, the J end by 4 bases, with 13 bases between. CDR3 sequence: CASSLSLPDSYNEQFF. For the CDR3, the DNA is TGTGCCAGCAGTTTATCTCTTCCCGACTCATACAATGAGCAGTTCTTC.

CDR3 DNA: TGTGCCAGCAGCGTAGAAGGGACTAGCGGGAGCGAGGCGCAGTATTTT. Amino acids: CASSVEGTSGSEAQYF. The V gene is TRBV9, the J gene TRBJ2-3; 14 positions agree with TRBD2. Germline V gives CDR1 SGDLS, CDR2 YYNGEE. The length of the CDR3 is 16 residues. With 0 bases clipped from V and 10 bases from J, the junction kept 7 bases outside the gene matches.

This chain uses TRBV7-9 with TRBJ2-5; TRBD2 matches at 8 bases. Per the germline V gene, CDR1 is SEHNR and CDR2 is FQNEAQ (reference sequence). J lost 1 base, V lost 4 bases, and 14 bases had no gene match. This CDR3 is 18 amino acids long. The CDR3 sequence: CASSSSGAGGVLQETQYF. DNA for the CDR3: TGTGCCAGCAGCTCGAGCGGGGCGGGGGGCGTGCTCCAAGAGACCCAGTACTTC.

This clone has just a few counts. The chain joins TRBV4-2 to TRBJ1-3, with D maybe TRBD1 (6 bases). Germline CDR1 and CDR2: LGHNA and YNFKEQ. Trimming pared 3 bases from V and 3 bases from J, leaving 12 bases between. The CDR3 covers 15 residues. This chain's CDR3 is CASSHPGTLGNTIYF. The DNA for the CDR3 is TGTGCCAGCAGCCACCCGGGGACACTTGGAAACACCATATATTTT.

The chain has TRBV5-6 and TRBJ1-2; D remains unclear. V gave up 2 bases and J gave up 8 bases, with 13 bases separating them. The CDR3 has 13 residues. The germline V gene has CDR1 SGHDT and CDR2 YYEEEE. The CDR3 is CASSLEGRGGYTF. Written as DNA, the CDR3 is TGTGCCAGCAGCTTAGAAGGGAGAGGAGGCTACACCTTC.

V and J are TRBV6-5 and TRBJ2-5; 8 nucleotides align to TRBD1. This CDR3 has 12 amino acids. V was clipped by 10 bases and J by 5 bases; unmatched bases: 6. Germline CDR1 is MNHEY and CDR2 is SVGAGI. The CDR3 protein is CATRGLGETQYF. The CDR3 DNA follows: TGTGCCACCAGGGGGCTGGGGGAGACCCAGTACTTC.

The rearrangement links TRBV18 to TRBJ2-7; D gene uncertain. CDR1 KGHSH and CDR2 LQKENI come from the germline V gene. Trimming took off 1 base at V and 4 bases at J, with 11 bases between the two ends. This CDR3 has 14 amino acids. The CDR3 DNA reads as TGTGCCAGCTCACCACGGGCAGGAGTATACGAGCAGTACTTC. This gives the protein CASSPRAGVYEQYF.

In the case of this clone: This may be a read error, as it is one base from a much larger clone. This chain connects TRBV4-2 to TRBJ1-5, with D perhaps TRBD1 (5 bases). The J call may be in error: the DNA end matches TRBJ2-3 better. Germline values: CDR1 LGHNA, CDR2 YNFKEQ. CDR3 length: 15 amino acids. The CDR3 DNA sequence: TGTGCCAGCAGCCAAGGGAACAGGAGCAATCAGCCCCAGTATTTT. It yields the protein CASSQGNRSNQPQYF.

V usage is TRBV18 and J usage is TRBJ1-2; D is perhaps TRBD1 (5 bases). Germline V gene data show CDR1 as KGHSH and CDR2 as LQKENI. Trimming cost V 2 bases and J 3 bases, with 10 bases left between them. The CDR3 spans 14 residues. The CDR3 is CASSPRGGDYGYTF. In DNA form, the CDR3 reads TGTGCCAGCTCACCAAGGGGAGGTGACTATGGCTACACCTTC.

The genes are TRBV12-5 and TRBJ2-7, with D uncertain. The V and J ends lost 3 bases and 3 bases respectively, with 6 bases between them. Germline CDR1 LGHNT, CDR2 FRNRAP. The CDR3 spans 12 residues. The CDR3 is CASGFAGYEQYF. The CDR3 region has the DNA TGTGCTAGTGGTTTCGCCGGCTACGAGCAGTACTTC.

The V and J genes are TRBV6-8 and TRBJ2-7; D might be TRBD1 (6 bases). The CDR3 sequence is 13 residues long. The germline V gene has CDR1 MNHGY and CDR2 SAAAGT. V lost 8 bases, J lost 2 bases, and 13 bases lay in between. CDR3: CASRAGDTYEQYF. DNA for the CDR3: TGTGCCAGCCGGGCAGGGGATACCTACGAGCAGTACTTC.

The chain uses TRBV6-6 and TRBJ2-3; D unresolved. Trimming cost V 0 bases and J 6 bases, with 4 bases left between them. Germline loops: CDR1 MNHNY, CDR2 SVGAGI (reference sequence). The CDR3 spans 12 residues. In DNA form, the CDR3 reads TGTGCCAGCAGTTACTCGAGGGATACGCAGTATTTT. This encodes CASSYSRDTQYF.

This clone occurred once. The chain couples TRBV6-5 to TRBJ1-1; D unresolved. The CDR3 is 16 residues long. Trimming stripped 0 bases from V and 0 bases from J, with 11 bases between. The germline CDR1 and CDR2 sequences are MNHEY and SVGAGI. The CDR3 nucleotides are TGTGCCAGCAGTTACTCGGGAGGTTGGGTGAACACTGAAGCTTTCTTT. This encodes CASSYSGGWVNTEAFF.

The CDR3 DNA follows: TGTGCCAGCAGCCTAACTCTGGTCGGGACAGGGGTTGGAGAGACCCAGTACTTC. This codes for CASSLTLVGTGVGETQYF. The chain links TRBV28 to TRBJ2-5, with TRBD1 identical over 10 bases. Germline CDR1 reads MDHEN; CDR2 reads SYDVKM. With 6 bases clipped from V and 4 bases from J, the junction kept 17 bases outside the gene matches. This CDR3 is 18 amino acids long.